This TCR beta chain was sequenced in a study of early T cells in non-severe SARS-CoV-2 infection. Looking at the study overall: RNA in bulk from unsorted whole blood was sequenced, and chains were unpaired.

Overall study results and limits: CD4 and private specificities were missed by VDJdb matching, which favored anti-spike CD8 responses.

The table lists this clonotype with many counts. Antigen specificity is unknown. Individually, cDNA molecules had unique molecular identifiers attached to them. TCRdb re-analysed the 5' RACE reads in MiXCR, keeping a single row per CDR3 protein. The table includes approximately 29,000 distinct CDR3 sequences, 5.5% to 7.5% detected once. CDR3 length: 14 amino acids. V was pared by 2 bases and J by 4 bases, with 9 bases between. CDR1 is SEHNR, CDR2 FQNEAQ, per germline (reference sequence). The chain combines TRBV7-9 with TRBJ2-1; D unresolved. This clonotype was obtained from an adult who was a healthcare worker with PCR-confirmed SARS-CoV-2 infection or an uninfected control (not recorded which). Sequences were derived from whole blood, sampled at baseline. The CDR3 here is CASSLIGSYNEQFF. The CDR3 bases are TGTGCCAGCAGCTTAATAGGGTCATACAATGAGCAGTTCTTC.